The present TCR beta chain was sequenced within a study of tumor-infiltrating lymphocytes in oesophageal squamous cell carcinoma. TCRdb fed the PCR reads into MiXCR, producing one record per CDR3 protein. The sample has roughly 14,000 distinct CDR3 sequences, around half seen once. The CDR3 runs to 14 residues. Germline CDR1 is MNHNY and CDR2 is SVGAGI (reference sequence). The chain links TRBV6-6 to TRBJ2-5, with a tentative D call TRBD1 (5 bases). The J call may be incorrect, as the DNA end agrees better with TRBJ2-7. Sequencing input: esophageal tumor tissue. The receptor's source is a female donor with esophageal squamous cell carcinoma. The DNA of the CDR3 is TGTGCCAGCAGGGCGAAGGGGCCTCCCAACGAGCAGTACTTC. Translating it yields CASRAKGPPNEQYF.